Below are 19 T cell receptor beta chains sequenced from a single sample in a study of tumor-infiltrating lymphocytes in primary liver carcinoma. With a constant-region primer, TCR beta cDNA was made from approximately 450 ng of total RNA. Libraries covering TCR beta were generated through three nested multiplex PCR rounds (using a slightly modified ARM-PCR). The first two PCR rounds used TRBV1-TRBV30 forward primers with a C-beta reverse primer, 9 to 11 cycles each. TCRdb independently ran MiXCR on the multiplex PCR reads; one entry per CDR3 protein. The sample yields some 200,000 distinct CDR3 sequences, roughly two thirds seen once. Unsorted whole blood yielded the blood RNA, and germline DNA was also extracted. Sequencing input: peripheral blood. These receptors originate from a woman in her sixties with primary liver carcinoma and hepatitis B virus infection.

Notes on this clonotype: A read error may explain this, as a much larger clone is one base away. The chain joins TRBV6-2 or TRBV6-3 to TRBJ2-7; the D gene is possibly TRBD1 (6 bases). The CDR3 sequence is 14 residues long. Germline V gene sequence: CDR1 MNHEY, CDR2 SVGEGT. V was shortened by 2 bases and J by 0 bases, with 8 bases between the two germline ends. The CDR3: CASSYRGCSYEQYF. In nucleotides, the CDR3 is TGTGCCAGCAGTTACAGGGGGTGCTCCTACGAGCAGTACTTC.

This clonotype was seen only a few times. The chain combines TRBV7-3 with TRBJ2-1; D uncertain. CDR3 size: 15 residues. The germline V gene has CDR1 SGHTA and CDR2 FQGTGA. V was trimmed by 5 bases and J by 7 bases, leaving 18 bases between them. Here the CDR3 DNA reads TGTGCCAGCAGCCCTGGCGGCTTGGGAAATAATGAGCAGTTCTTC. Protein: CASSPGGLGNNEQFF.

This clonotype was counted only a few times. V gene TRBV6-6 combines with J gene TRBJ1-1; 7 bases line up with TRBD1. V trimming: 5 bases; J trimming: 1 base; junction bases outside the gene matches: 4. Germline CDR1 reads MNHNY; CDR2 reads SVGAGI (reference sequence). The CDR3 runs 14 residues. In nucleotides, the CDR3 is TGTGCCAGCAGTCTACGACAGGGGAACACTGAAGCTTTCTTT. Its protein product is CASSLRQGNTEAFF.

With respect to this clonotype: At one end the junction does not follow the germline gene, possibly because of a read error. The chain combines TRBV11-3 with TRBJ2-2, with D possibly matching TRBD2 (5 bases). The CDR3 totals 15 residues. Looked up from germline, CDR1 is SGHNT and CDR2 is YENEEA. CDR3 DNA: TGTGCCATCAGCCTACGGACTCAGAACACCGGGGAGTTGTTTTTT. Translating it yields CAISLRTQNTGELFF.

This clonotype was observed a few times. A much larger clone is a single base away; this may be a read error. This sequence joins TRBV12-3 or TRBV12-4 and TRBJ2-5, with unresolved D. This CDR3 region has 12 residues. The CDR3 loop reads CANSPYQETQYF. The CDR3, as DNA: TGTGCCAACAGTCCGTACCAAGAGACCCAGTACTTC.

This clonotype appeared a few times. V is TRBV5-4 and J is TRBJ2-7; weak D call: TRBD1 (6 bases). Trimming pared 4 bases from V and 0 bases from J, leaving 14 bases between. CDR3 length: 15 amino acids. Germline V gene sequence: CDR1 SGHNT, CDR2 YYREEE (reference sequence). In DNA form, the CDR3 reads TGTGCCAGCAGCGAACAGGGAAGCCACTCCTACGAGCAGTACTTC. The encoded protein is CASSEQGSHSYEQYF.

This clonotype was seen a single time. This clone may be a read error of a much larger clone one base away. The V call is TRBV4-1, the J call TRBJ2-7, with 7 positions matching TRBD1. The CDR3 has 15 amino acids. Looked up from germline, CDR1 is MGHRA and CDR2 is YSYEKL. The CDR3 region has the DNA TGCGCCAGCAGCTATAACTACAGGGGACCCTACGAGCACTACTTC. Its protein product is CASSYNYRGPYEHYF.

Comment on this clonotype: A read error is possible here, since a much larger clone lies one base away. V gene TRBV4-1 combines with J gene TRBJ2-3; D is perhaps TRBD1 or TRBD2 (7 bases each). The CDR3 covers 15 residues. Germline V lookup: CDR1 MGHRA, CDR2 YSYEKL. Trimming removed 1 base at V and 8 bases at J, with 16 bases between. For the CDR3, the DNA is TGCGCCAGCAGCCAAGGACAGGGAGGGCCAGGTACGCAGTATTTT. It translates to CASSQGQGGPGTQYF.

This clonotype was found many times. The CDR3 DNA reads as TGTGCCAGCAGCCCTTCCGGGACTAGCGGCAATGAGCAGTTCTTC. The encoded protein is CASSPSGTSGNEQFF. The chain recombines TRBV4-2 with TRBJ2-1, with TRBD2 identical over 11 bases. Per germline, CDR1 LGHNA and CDR2 YNFKEQ. The V gene end was trimmed by 4 bases and the J gene end by 6 bases; junction bases not matched to a gene: 5. The CDR3 extends over 15 amino acids.

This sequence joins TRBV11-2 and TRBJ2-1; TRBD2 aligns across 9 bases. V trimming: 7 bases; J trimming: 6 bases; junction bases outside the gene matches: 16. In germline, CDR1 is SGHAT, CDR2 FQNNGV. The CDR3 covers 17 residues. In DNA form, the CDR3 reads TGTGCCAGCAACTTGTTCGGACCGGGACTAGCCCGCAATGAGCAGTTCTTC. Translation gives CASNLFGPGLARNEQFF.

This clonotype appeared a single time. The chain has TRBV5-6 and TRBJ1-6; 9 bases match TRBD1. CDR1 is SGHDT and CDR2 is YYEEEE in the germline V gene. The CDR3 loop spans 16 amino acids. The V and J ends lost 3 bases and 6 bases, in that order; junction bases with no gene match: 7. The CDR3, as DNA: TGTGCCAGCAGCTCCGACAGGGGGAGACGTAATTCACCCCTCCACTTT. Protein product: CASSSDRGRRNSPLHF. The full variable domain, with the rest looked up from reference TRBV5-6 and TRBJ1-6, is DAGVTQSPTHLIKTRGQQVTLRCSPKSGHDTVSWYQQALGQGPQFIFQYYEEEERQRGNFPDRFSGHQFPNYSSELNVNALLLGDSALYLCASSSDRGRRNSPLHFGNGTRLTVT.

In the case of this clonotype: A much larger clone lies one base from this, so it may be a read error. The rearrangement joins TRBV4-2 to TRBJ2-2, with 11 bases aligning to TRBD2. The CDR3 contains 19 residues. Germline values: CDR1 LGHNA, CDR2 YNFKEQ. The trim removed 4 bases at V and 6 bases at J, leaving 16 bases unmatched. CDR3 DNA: TGTGCCAGCAGCCCAAGGATAGCGGGAGGGCCTACTGTGTCCGGGGAGCTGTTTTTT. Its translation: CASSPRIAGGPTVSGELFF.

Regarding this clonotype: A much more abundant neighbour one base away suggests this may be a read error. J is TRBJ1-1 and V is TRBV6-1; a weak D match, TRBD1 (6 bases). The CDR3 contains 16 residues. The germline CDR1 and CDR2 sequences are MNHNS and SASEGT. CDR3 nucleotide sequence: TGTGTCAGCAGTGCGATAGTTTGGGGGCCGAACACTGAAGCTTTCTTT. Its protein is CVSSAIVWGPNTEAFF.

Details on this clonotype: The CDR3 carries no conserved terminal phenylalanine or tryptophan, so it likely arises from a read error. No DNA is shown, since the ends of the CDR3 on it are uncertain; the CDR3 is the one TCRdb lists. The CDR3 reads CASSLHRGRAYEQYS. V is TRBV11-2 and J is TRBJ2-7; the table's D call, TRBD1, was not checked against the DNA. Germline V gene sequence: CDR1 SGHAT, CDR2 FQNNGV. The CDR3 sequence runs 15 residues, both termini included.

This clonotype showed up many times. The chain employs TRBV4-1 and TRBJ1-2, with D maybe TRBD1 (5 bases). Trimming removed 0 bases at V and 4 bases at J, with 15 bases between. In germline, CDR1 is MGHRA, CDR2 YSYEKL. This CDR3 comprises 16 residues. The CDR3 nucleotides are TGCGCCAGCAGCCAAGATATTCACGGGGGTTTCTATGGCTACACCTTC. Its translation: CASSQDIHGGFYGYTF.

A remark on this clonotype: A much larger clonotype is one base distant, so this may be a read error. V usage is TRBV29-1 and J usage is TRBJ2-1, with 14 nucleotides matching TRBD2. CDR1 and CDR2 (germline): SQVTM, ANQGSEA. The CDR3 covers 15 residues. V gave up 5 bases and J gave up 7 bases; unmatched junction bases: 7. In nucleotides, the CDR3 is TGCAGCGTTTTGGGACTAGCGGGAGTGGCTAATGAGCAGTTCTTC. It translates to CSVLGLAGVANEQFF.

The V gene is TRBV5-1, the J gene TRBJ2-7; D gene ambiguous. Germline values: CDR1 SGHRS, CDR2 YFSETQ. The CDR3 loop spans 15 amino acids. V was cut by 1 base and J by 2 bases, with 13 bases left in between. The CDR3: CASSLIGPHAYEQYF. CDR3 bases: TGCGCCAGCAGCTTGATCGGGCCACACGCCTACGAGCAGTACTTC.

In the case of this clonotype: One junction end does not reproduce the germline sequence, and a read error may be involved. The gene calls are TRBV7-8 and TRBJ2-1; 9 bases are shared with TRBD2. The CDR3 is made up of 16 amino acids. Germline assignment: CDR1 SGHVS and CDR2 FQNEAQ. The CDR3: CAGSHPSGEHYNGQFF. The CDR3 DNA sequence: TGTGCCGGCAGCCATCCTAGCGGGGAGCACTACAATGGGCAGTTCTTC.

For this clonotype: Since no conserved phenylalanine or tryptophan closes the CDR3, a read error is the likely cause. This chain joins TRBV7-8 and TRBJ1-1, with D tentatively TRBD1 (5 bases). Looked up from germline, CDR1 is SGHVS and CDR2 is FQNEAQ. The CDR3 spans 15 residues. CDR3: CPSSLMAGTNTEAFS. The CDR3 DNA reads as TGTCCCAGCAGCCTGATGGCAGGGACGAACACTGAAGCTTTCTCT.